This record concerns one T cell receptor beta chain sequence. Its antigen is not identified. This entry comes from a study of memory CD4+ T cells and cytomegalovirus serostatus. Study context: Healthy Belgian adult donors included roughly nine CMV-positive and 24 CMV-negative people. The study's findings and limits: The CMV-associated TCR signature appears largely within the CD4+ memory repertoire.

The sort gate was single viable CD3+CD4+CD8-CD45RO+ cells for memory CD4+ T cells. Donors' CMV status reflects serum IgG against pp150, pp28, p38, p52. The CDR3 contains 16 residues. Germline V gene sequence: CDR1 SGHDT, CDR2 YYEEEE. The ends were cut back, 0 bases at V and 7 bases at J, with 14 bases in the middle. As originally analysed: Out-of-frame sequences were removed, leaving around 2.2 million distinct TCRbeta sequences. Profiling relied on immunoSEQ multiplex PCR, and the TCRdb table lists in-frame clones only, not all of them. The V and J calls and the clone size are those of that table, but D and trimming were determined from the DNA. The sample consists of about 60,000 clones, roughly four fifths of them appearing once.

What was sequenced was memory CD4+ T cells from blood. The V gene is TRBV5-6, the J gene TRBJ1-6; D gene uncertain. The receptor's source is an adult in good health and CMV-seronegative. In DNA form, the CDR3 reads TGTGCCAGCAGCTTGGCTGTCAGATCTCTGAATTCACCCCTCCACTTT. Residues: CASSLAVRSLNSPLHF.